This T cell receptor (beta chain) was obtained from a study of low-dose radiotherapy and immunotherapy resistance in tumors. On the study more broadly: Patients received cyclophosphamide 200 mg/m2 intravenously every two weeks, the day before radiation-immunotherapy.

Trimming cost V 4 bases and J 7 bases; bases outside gene matches: 15. The CDR3 covers 17 residues. The germline gives CDR1 SGHRS, CDR2 YFSETQ. Gene-specific TRAV and TRBV primers were used for first-strand cDNA, covering alpha and beta chains. The PCR that amplified TCRs ran for approximately 20 cycles, relying on a constant-region primer and a V-primer adapter. mRNA, after isolation, was amplified by in vitro transcription. TCRdb redid the calling of the reads with MiXCR, one entry per CDR3 protein. The sample shows 75,000 to 95,000 distinct CDR3 sequences, 20% to 25% of them seen only once. Comment on this clonotype: A far larger clone differs by one base, so this is likely a read error.

Indicated time point: after trial treatment. Treatment: LDRT plus nivolumab, ipilimumab, low-dose cyclophosphamide and aspirin (RACIN trial). Donors were dosed with nivolumab and ipilimumab; they also received aspirin, low-dose cyclophosphamide and low-dose radiotherapy. Those eligible were patients bearing advanced solid tumors lacking tumor-infiltrating lymphocytes. The gene calls are TRBV5-1 and TRBJ2-7; 12 nucleotides line up with TRBD2. The sequencing here drew on PBMCs, taken after low-dose radiotherapy plus immunotherapy. This sequence originates from a female donor with ovarian cancer. The CDR3 is CASSGNILAGGDNEQYF. The CDR3 DNA sequence: TGCGCCAGCAGCGGGAATATACTAGCGGGAGGAGACAATGAGCAGTACTTC.